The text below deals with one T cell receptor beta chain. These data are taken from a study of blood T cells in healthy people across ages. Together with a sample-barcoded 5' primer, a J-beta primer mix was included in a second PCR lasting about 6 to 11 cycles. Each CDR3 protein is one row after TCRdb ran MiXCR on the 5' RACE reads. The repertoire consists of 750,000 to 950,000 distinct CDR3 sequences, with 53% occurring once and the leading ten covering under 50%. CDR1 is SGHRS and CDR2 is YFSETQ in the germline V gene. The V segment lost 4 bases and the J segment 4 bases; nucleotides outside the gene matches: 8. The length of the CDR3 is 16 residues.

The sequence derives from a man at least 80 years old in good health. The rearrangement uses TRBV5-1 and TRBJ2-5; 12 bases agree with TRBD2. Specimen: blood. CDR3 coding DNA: TGCGCCAGCAGCCTAGGACTAGCGGGACAAGGAGAGACCCAGTACTTC. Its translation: CASSLGLAGQGETQYF.